A single sample gave rise to the 9 T cell receptor beta chains below, sequenced in a study of CD8+CD57+ T cells in acquired aplastic anemia. TCR beta VDJ and CDR3 profiles were obtained from a genomic DNA template. TCRdb redid the calling of the reads with MiXCR, one entry per CDR3 protein. The table has around 170,000 distinct CDR3 sequences, around half seen once. The sample comprised sorted CD4+, CD8+, or CD8+CD57+ T cells (not recorded which) from PBMCs. All receptors derive from a human donor in good health.

This clonotype was counted only a few times. This chain links TRBV7-9 with TRBJ2-1, with no clear D. This CDR3 is 12 amino acids long. Between the trimmed V and J ends, which lost 4 bases and 10 bases, there was a span of 11 bases. In germline, CDR1 is SEHNR, CDR2 FQNEAQ (reference sequence). The CDR3 loop reads CASSSPLGEQFF. CDR3 nucleotides: TGTGCCAGCAGCTCCCCCTTGGGAGAGCAGTTCTTC.

This clonotype was seen at least ten times. The CDR3 DNA reads TGCAGTGCTACTACTAGCGGCGACTCCTACGAGCAGTACTTC. Protein product: CSATTSGDSYEQYF. The V gene is TRBV20-1, the J gene TRBJ2-7; 8 bases agree with TRBD2. This CDR3 comprises 14 residues. Trimming took 4 bases from V and 0 from J; bases not matched to a gene: 5. Germline CDR1 DFQATT, CDR2 SNEGSKA (reference sequence).

V gene TRBV20-1 combines with J gene TRBJ2-1; D is perhaps TRBD1 (5 bases). The length of the CDR3 is 13 residues. CDR1 and CDR2 from the germline V gene are DFQATT and SNEGSKA (reference sequence). V was pared by 1 base and J by 10 bases, with 14 bases between. The CDR3 nucleotides are TGCAGTGCTAGAGGGACAAGGGATTGGGAGCAGTTCTTC. It yields the protein CSARGTRDWEQFF.

This chain joins TRBV15 and TRBJ2-7, with D perhaps TRBD2 (6 bases). The CDR3 extends over 13 amino acids. From germline, CDR1 is LNHNV and CDR2 YYDKDF (reference sequence). V was cut by 8 bases and J by 3 bases, with 14 bases left in between. The CDR3 here is CATGGGDLYEQYF. As DNA, the CDR3 is TGTGCCACCGGAGGCGGGGACCTCTACGAGCAGTACTTC.

This clonotype was seen a single time. This chain uses TRBV20-1 with TRBJ2-5, with TRBD2 as a possible D gene (6 bases). The CDR3 has 12 residues. Trimming took off 2 bases at V and 5 bases at J, with 9 bases between the two ends. Germline loops: CDR1 DFQATT, CDR2 SNEGSKA (reference sequence). The CDR3 region is CSARSGRETQYF. In DNA, the CDR3 is TGCAGTGCTAGATCAGGGAGGGAGACCCAGTACTTC.

The rearrangement joins TRBV2 to TRBJ2-2; TRBD1 might be the D (6 bases). This CDR3 has 15 residues. In germline, CDR1 is SNHLY, CDR2 FYNNEI. Deletions cut 4 bases from V and 1 base from J, with 10 bases between. The DNA of the CDR3 is TGTGCCAGCAGTGGTCGAGGGGGGAACACCGGGGAGCTGTTTTTT. Translating it yields CASSGRGGNTGELFF.

In its sample, this clonotype was seen many times. V usage is TRBV19 and J usage is TRBJ2-1; 8 bases align to TRBD1. CDR3 size: 15 residues. Germline V lookup: CDR1 LNHDA, CDR2 SQIVND (reference sequence). V gave up 7 bases and J gave up 7 bases; unmatched junction bases: 12. CDR3 sequence (DNA): TGTGCCAGTACTCCCCTGGACAGGGCGGGGAATGAGCAGTTCTTC. This codes for CASTPLDRAGNEQFF.

The chain recombines TRBV25-1 with TRBJ1-2; D is possibly TRBD1 (6 bases). V lost 4 bases, J lost 4 bases, and 10 bases lay in between. Germline V gives CDR1 MGHDK, CDR2 SYGVNS. The CDR3 is made up of 13 amino acids. The CDR3 bases are TGTGCCAGCAGTGTAGGGGGAGGCTATGGCTACACCTTC. It encodes CASSVGGGYGYTF.

This clonotype was seen more than once but under ten times. J is TRBJ1-6 and V is TRBV2; 8 bases line up with TRBD1. The CDR3 runs 13 residues. V lost 4 bases to trimming and J lost 9 bases; unmatched junction nucleotides: 2. The germline gives CDR1 SNHLY, CDR2 FYNNEI. This CDR3 is CASSARGRSPLHF. The CDR3 nucleotides are TGTGCCAGCAGTGCCAGGGGGCGTTCACCCCTCCACTTT.